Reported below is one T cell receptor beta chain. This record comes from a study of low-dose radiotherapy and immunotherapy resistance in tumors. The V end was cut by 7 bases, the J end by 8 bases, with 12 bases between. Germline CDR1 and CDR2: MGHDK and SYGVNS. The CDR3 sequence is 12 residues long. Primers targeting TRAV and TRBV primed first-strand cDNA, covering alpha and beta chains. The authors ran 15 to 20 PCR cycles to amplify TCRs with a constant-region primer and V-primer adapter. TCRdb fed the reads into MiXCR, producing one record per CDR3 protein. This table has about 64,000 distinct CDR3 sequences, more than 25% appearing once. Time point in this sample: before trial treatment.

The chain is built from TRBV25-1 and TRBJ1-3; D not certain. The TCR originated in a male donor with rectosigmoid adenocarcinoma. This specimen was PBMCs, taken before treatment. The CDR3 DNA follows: TGTGCCAGCACCGAATTCGGTCACACCATATATTTT. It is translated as CASTEFGHTIYF.